The following is a TCR beta chain sequence with its context. What it binds is unknown. This sample is drawn from a study of shared clonotypes between healthy human individuals. Overall study results and limits: Depth of sequencing was expected to influence donor clonotype sharing.

V was trimmed by 5 bases and J by 5 bases, leaving 18 bases between them. This CDR3 comprises 15 residues. Germline V lookup: CDR1 SGHTA, CDR2 FQGTGA. Original handling: Without quality scores, immunoSEQ junctional reads could not be filtered like full-length reads. Produced via immunoSEQ multiplex PCR; TCRdb's table is partial and in-frame only. The DNA was the basis for D and trimming; V, J and clone size are from that table. The table records over 400,000 clones, 60% to 80% of them present only once. The receptor's source is a woman in her thirties or forties in good health. Some clones in this sample may be carry-over from other donors' samples. Sequencing was performed on PBMCs. The V gene is TRBV7-3, the J gene TRBJ2-5, with D possibly matching TRBD1 (6 bases). For the CDR3, the DNA is TGTGCCAGCAGCCTTGGGGTGGGGGCCTGGGAGACCCAGTACTTC. Translating it yields CASSLGVGAWETQYF.